This T cell receptor (beta chain) was found in a study of T cells in Graves' hyperthyroidism and ophthalmopathy. TCR beta CDR3 region amplification was performed from RNA transcripts. When the TCR CDR3 underwent first-round RT-PCR, the HTBI primer set was used. TCRdb re-called the multiplex PCR reads through MiXCR, storing one row per CDR3 protein. Here the sample spans roughly 45,000 distinct CDR3 sequences, around 48% being singletons. V was cut by 5 bases and J by 10 bases, with 8 bases left in between. There are 10 residues in the CDR3. Specimen: peripheral blood or thyroid tissue (not recorded which). The rearrangement uses TRBV12-3 or TRBV12-4 and TRBJ1-1; D not resolved. The TCR sequence derives from a woman between 45 and 60 years old with Graves' hyperthyroidism. The CDR3 DNA follows: TGTGCCAGCAGTGGACTCGTAGCTTTCTTT. Translated: CASSGLVAFF.